This record covers a single TCR beta chain. The antigen is undetermined. These data belong to a study of shared clonotypes between healthy human individuals. Generated by immunoSEQ multiplex PCR, the TCRdb table keeps only in-frame clones and is missing some. The table shows some 1,400,000 clones, with around 97% occurring only once. The V and J ends lost 5 bases and 0 bases respectively, with 6 bases between them. Germline CDR1 reads KGHSH; CDR2 reads LQKENI. The CDR3 contains 13 residues. Regarding the study as a whole: Against clonotypes common to all four donors, non-shared ones had lower generation probabilities.

CD45RA+ naive and CD45RA-negative memory subsets were separated from CD4+ cells. The source material was naive CD4+ T cells sorted from blood. Subset described: CD45RA+ positively selected. The gene calls are TRBV18 and TRBJ2-3; D gene uncertain. This clonotype originated in a man under 40 in good health. The CDR3 nucleotides are TGTGCCAGCTCATCGGACAGCACAGATACGCAGTATTTT. Protein product: CASSSDSTDTQYF.